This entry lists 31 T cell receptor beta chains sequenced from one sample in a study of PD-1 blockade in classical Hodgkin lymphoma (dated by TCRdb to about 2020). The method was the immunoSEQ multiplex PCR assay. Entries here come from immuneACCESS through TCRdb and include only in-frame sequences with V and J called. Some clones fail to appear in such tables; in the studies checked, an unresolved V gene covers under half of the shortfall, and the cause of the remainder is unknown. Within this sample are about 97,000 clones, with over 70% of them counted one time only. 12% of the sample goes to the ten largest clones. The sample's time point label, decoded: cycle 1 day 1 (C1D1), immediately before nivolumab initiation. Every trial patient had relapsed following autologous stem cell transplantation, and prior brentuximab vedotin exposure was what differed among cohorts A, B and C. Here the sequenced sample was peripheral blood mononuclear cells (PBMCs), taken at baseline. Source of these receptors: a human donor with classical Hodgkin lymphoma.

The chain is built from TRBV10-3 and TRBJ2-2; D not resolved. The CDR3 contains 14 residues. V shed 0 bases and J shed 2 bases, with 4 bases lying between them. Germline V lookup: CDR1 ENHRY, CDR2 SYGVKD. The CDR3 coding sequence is TGTGCCATCAGTGAGTCTTCCAACACCGGGGAGCTGTTTTTT. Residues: CAISESSNTGELFF.

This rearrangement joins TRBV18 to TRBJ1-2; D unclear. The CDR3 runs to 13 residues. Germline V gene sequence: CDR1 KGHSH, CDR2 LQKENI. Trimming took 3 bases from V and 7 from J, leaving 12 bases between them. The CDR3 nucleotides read TGTGCCAGCTCACCGAATCATGGTGGTGGCTACACCTTC. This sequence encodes CASSPNHGGGYTF.

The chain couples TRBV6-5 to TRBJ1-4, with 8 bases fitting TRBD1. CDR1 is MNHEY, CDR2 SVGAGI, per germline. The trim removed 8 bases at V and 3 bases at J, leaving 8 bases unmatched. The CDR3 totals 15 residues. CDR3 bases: TGTGCCAGCTCCGACAGGGGACAGCCTAATGAAAAACTGTTTTTT. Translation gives CASSDRGQPNEKLFF.

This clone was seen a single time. The CDR3 here is CASSETRGNTEAFF. The CDR3 region has the DNA TGCGCCAGCAGTGAGACAAGGGGGAACACTGAAGCTTTCTTT. J is TRBJ1-1 and V is TRBV10-2; possible D gene TRBD1, 5 bases. CDR1 and CDR2 (germline): WSHSY, SAAADI. The CDR3 loop spans 14 amino acids. Trimming took off 2 bases at V and 1 base at J, with 8 bases between the two ends.

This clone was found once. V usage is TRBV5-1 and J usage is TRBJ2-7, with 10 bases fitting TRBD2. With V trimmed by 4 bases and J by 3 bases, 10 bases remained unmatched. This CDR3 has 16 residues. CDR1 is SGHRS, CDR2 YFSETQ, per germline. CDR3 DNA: TGCGCCAGCAGCCCCCCCCTTCTAGCGGGAGTCTACGAGCAGTACTTC. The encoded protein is CASSPPLLAGVYEQYF.

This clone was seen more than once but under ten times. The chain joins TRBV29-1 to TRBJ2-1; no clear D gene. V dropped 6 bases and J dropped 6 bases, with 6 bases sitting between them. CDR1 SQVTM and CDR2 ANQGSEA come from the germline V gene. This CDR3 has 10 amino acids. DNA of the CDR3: TGCAGCGTCGCAATCAATGAGCAGTTCTTC. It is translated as CSVAINEQFF.

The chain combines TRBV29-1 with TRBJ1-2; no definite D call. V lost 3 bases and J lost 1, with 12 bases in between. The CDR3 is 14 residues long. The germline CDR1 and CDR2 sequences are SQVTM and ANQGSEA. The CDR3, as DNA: TGCAGCGTTGAGTGGAGGAGTAATAACTATGGCTACACCTTC. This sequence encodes CSVEWRSNNYGYTF. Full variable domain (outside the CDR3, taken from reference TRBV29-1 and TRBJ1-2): SAVISQKPSRDICQRGTSLTIQCQVDSQVTMMFWYRQQPGQSLTLIATANQGSEATYESGFVIDKFPISRPNLTFSTLTVSNMSPEDSSIYLCSVEWRSNNYGYTFGSGTRLTVV.

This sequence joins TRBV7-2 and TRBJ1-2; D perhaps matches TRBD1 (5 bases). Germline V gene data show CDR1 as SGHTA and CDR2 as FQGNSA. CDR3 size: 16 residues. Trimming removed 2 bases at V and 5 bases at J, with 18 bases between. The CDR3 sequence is CASSLTLSGAPYGYTF. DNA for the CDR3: TGTGCCAGCAGCTTAACCCTTAGTGGGGCCCCGTATGGCTACACCTTC. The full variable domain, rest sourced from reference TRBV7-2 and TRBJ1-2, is GAGVSQSPSNKVTEKGKDVELRCDPISGHTALYWYRQSLGQGLEFLIYFQGNSAPDKSGLPSDRFSAERTGGSVSTLTIQRTQQEDSAVYLCASSLTLSGAPYGYTFGSGTRLTVV.

CDR3 nucleotide sequence: TGTGCCATCAGTCCGGACAGGGACAGTTACGAGCAGTACTTC. Translation gives CAISPDRDSYEQYF. V is TRBV10-3 and J is TRBJ2-7; 8 nucleotides align to TRBD1. There are 14 residues in the CDR3. CDR1 and CDR2 from the germline V gene are ENHRY and SYGVKD. Trimming removed 5 bases from V and 4 bases from J; junction bases left unmatched: 7.

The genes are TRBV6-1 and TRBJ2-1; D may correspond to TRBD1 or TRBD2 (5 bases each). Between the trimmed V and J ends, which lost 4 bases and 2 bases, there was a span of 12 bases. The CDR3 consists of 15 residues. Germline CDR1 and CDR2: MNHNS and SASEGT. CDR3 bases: TGTGCCAGCAGTGCCAGGGAGAGGGCCTACAATGAGCAGTTCTTC. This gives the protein CASSARERAYNEQFF.

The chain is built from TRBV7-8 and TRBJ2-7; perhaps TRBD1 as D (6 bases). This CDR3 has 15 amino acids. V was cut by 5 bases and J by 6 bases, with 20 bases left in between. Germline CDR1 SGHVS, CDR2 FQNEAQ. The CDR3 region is CASSPRTTGIGEQYF. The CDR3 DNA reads TGTGCCAGCAGCCCCCGCACGACAGGAATAGGCGAGCAGTACTTC.

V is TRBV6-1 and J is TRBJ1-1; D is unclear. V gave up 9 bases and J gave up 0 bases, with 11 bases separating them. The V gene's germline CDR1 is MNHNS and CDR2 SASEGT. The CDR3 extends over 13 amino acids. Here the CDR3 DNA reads TGTGCCAGTCAGGAGACCATGAACACTGAAGCTTTCTTT. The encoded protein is CASQETMNTEAFF.

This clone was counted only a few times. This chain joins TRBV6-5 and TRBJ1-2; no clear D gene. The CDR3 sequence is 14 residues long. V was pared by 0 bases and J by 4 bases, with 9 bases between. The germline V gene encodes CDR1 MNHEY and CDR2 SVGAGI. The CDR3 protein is CASSYSYSSYGYTF. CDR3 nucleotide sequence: TGTGCCAGCAGTTACTCGTACAGCAGCTATGGCTACACCTTC.

CDR3 residues: CASSFDSAGSEQYF. The CDR3 coding sequence is TGCGCCAGCAGCTTCGACAGCGCCGGCAGCGAGCAGTACTTC. This chain connects TRBV5-1 to TRBJ2-7; possibly TRBD1 for D (5 bases). The V gene lost 2 bases and the J gene lost 6 bases, with 15 bases spanning the gap. Looked up from germline, CDR1 is SGHRS and CDR2 is YFSETQ. The CDR3 runs 14 residues.

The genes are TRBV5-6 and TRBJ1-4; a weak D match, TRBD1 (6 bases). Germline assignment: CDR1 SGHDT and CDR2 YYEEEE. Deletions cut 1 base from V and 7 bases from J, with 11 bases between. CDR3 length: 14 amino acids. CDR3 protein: CASSLRGVREKLFF. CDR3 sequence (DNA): TGTGCCAGCAGCTTGAGGGGGGTCCGTGAAAAACTGTTTTTT.

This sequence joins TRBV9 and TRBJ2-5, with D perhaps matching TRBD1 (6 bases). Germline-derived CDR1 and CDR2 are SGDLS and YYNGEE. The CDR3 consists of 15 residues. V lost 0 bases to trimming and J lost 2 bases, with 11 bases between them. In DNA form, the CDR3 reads TGTGCCAGCAGCGTAGATGGGACACAACAAGAGACCCAGTACTTC. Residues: CASSVDGTQQETQYF.

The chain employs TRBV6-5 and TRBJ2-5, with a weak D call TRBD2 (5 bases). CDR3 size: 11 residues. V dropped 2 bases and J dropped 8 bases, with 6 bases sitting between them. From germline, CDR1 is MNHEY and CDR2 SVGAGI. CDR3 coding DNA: TGTGCCAGCAGTTACGGGAGCACCCAGTACTTC. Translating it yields CASSYGSTQYF.

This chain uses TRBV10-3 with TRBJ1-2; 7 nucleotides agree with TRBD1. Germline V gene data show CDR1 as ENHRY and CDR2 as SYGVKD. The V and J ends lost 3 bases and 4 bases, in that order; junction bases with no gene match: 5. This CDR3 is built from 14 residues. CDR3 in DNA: TGTGCCATCAGTGAAACCCGGGACAGCTATGGCTACACCTTC. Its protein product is CAISETRDSYGYTF.

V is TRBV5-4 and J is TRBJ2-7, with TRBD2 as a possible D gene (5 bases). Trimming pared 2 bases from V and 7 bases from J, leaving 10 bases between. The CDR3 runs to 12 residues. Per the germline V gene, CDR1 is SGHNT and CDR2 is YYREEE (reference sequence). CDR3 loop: CASSLRGREQYF. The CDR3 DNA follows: TGTGCCAGCAGCTTACGGGGAAGAGAGCAGTACTTC.

In nucleotides, the CDR3 is TGTGCCAGCAGCTTAGGTGGGGGGGTACGGGAAAAACTGTTTTTT. It encodes CASSLGGGVREKLFF. The chain recombines TRBV7-9 with TRBJ1-4, with D tentatively TRBD1 (5 bases). Germline V gene sequence: CDR1 SEHNR, CDR2 FQNEAQ (reference sequence). This CDR3 region has 15 residues. Trimming pared 1 base from V and 8 bases from J, leaving 14 bases between.

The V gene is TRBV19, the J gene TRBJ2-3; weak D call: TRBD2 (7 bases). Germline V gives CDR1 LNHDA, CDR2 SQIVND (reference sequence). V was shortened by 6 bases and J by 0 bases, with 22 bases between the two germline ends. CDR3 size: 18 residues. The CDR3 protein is CASSGGGGGGTSTDTQYF. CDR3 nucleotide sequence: TGTGCCAGTAGCGGCGGGGGCGGAGGGGGTACTAGCACAGATACGCAGTATTTT.

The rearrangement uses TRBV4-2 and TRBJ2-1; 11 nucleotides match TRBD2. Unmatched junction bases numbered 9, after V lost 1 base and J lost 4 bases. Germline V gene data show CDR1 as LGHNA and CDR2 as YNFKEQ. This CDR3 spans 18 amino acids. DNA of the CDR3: TGTGCCAGCAGCCAAGCTGGGCTAGCGGGAGGACCTTACAATGAGCAGTTCTTC. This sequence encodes CASSQAGLAGGPYNEQFF.

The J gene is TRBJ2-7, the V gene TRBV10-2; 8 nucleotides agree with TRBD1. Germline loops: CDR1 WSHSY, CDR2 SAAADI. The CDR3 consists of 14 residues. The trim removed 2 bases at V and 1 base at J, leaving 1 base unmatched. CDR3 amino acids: CASSETGGSYEQYF. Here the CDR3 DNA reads TGCGCCAGCAGTGAGACAGGGGGATCCTACGAGCAGTACTTC.

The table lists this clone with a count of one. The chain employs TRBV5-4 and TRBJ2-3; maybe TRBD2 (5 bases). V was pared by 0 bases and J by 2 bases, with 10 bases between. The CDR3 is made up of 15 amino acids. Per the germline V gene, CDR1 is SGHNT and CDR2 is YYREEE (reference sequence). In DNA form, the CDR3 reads TGTGCCAGCAGCTTGGGGGGAGCGCTCACAGATACGCAGTATTTT. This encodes CASSLGGALTDTQYF.

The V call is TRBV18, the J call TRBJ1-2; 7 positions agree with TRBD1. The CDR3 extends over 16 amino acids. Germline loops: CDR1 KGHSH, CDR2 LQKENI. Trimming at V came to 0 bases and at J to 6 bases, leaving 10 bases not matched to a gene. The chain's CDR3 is CASSPPGQTGKHGYTF. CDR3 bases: TGTGCCAGCTCACCACCCGGCCAGACAGGGAAGCATGGCTACACCTTC. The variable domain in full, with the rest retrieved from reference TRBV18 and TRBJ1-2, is NAGVMQNPRHLVRRRGQEARLRCSPMKGHSHVYWYRQLPEEGLKFMVYLQKENIIDESGMPKERFSAEFPKEGPSILRIQQVVRGDSAAYFCASSPPGQTGKHGYTFGSGTRLTVV.

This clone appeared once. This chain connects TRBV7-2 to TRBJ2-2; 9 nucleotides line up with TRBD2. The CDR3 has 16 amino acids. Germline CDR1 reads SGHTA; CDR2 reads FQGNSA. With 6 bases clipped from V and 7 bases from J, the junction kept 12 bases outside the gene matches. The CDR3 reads CASRQASGRSDGELFF. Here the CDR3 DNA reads TGTGCCAGCAGACAGGCGAGCGGGAGGTCCGACGGGGAGCTGTTTTTT.

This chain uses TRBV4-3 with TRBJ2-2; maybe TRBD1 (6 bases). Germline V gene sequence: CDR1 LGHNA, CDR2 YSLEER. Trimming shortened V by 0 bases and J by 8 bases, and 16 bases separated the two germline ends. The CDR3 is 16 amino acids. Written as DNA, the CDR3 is TGCGCCAGCAGCCAAGATCAGCCAGGGGCGAGTGGGGAGCTGTTTTTT. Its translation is CASSQDQPGASGELFF.

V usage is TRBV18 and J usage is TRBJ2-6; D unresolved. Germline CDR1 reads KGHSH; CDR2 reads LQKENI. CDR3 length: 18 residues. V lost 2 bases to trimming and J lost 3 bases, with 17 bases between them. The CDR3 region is CASSPILVDASGANVLTF. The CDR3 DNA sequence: TGTGCCAGCTCACCAATTCTAGTGGATGCTAGTGGGGCCAACGTCCTGACTTTC.

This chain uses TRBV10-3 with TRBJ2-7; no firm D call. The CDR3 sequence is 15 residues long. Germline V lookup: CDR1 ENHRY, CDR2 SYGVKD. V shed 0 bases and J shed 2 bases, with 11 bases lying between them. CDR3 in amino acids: CAISESDTKTYEQYF. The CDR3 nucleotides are TGTGCCATCAGTGAGTCAGACACGAAAACCTACGAGCAGTACTTC.

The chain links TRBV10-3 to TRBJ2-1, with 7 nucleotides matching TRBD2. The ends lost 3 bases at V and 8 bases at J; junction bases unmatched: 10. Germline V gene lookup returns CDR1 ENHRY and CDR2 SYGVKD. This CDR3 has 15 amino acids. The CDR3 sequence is CAISEGGRNTDEQFF. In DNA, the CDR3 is TGTGCCATCAGTGAAGGCGGGAGAAATACGGATGAGCAGTTCTTC.

The CDR3 nucleotides are TGTGCCAGCAGTGAACTGATGGGACTAGCGGGCGCCACAGATACGCAGTATTTT. Its translation: CASSELMGLAGATDTQYF. The gene calls are TRBV2 and TRBJ2-3; TRBD2 aligns across 12 bases. Germline lookup yields CDR1 SNHLY and CDR2 FYNNEI. J gave up 2 bases and V 2 bases, and 8 bases lay outside the gene matches. This CDR3 spans 18 amino acids.